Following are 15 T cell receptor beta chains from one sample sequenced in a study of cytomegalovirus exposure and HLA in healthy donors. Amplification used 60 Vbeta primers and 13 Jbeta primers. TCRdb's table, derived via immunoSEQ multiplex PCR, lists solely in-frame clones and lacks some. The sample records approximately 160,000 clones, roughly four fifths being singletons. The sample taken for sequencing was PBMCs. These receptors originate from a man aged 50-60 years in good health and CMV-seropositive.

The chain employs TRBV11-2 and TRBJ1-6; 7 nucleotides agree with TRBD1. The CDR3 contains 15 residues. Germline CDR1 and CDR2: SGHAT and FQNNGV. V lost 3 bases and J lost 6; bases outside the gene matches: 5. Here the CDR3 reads CASSLLPGGNSPLHF. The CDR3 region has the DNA TGTGCCAGCAGCTTGTTGCCAGGGGGTAATTCACCCCTCCACTTT.

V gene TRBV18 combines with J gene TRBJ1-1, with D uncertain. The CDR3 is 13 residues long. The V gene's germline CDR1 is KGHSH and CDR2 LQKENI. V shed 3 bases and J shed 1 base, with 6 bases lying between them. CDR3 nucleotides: TGTGCCAGCTCACCGGAGAGGAACACTGAAGCTTTCTTT. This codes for CASSPERNTEAFF. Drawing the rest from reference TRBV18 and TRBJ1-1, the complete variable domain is NAGVMQNPRHLVRRRGQEARLRCSPMKGHSHVYWYRQLPEEGLKFMVYLQKENIIDESGMPKERFSAEFPKEGPSILRIQQVVRGDSAAYFCASSPERNTEAFFGQGTRLTVV.

The CDR3 reads CTSSPPRKQTDPYEQYF. In DNA form, the CDR3 reads TGCACCAGCAGCCCCCCACGCAAACAGACAGACCCCTACGAGCAGTACTTC. J is TRBJ2-7 and V is TRBV1; the table's D call, TRBD1, was not checked against the DNA. TRBV1 is deemed a pseudogene. This CDR3 comprises 17 residues.

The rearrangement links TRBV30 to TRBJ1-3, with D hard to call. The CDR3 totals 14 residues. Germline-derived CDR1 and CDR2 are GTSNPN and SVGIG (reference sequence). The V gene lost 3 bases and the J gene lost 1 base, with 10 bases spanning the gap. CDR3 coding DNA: TGTGCCTGGAGGGCGACAAGATCTGGAAACACCATATATTTT. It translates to CAWRATRSGNTIYF. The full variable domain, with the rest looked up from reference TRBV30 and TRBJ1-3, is SQTIHQWPATLVQPVGSPLSLECTVEGTSNPNLYWYRQAAGRGLQLLFYSVGIGQISSEVPQNLSASRPQDRQFILSSKKLLLSDSGFYLCAWRATRSGNTIYFGEGSWLTVV.

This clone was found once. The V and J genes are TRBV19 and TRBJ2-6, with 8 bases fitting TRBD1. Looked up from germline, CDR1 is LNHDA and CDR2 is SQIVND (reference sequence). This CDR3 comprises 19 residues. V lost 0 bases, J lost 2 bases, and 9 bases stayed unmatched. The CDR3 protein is CASSIEPGQAFTGANVLTF. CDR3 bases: TGTGCCAGTAGTATAGAGCCGGGACAGGCTTTTACTGGGGCCAACGTCCTGACTTTC.

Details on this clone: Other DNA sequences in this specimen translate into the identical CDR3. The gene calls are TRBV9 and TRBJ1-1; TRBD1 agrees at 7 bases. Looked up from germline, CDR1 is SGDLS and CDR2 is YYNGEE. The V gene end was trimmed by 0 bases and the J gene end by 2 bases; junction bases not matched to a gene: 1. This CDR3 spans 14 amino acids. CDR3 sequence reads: CASSVGTGNTEAFF. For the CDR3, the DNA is TGTGCCAGCAGCGTAGGGACAGGAAACACTGAAGCTTTCTTT.

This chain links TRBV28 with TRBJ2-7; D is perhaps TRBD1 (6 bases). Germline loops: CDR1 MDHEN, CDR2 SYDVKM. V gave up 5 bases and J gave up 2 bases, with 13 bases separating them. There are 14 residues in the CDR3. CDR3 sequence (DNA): TGTGCCAGCAGTCCCCGACAGGCCACCTACGAGCAGTACTTC. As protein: CASSPRQATYEQYF.

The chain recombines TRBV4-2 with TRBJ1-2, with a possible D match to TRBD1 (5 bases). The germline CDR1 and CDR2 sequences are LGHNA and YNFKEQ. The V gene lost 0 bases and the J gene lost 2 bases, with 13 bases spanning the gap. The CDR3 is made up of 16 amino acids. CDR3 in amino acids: CASSQDWGGSNYGYTF. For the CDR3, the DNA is TGTGCCAGCAGCCAAGATTGGGGGGGATCGAACTATGGCTACACCTTC.

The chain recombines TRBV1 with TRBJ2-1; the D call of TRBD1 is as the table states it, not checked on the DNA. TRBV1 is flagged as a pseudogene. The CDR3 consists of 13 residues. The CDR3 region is CTSSQLDSHEQFF. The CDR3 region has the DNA TGCACCAGCAGCCAACTTGACAGCCATGAGCAGTTCTTC.

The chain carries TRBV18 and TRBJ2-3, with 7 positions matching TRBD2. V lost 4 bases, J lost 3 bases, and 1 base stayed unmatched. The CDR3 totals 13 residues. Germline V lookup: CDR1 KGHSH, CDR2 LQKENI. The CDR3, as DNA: TGTGCCAGCTCACAACTAGCGACAGATACGCAGTATTTT. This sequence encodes CASSQLATDTQYF.

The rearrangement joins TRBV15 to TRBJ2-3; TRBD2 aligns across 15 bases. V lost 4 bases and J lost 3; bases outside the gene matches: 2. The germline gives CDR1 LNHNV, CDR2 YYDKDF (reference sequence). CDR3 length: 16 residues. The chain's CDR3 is CATSNGLAGGTDTQYF. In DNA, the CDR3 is TGTGCCACCAGCAACGGACTAGCGGGAGGGACAGATACGCAGTATTTT.

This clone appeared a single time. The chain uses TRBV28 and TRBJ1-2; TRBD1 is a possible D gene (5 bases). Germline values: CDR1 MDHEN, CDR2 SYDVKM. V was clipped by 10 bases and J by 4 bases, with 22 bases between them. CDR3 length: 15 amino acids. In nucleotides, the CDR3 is TGTGCCACCTACCCAGGGCAAAAATACCTCTATGGCTACACCTTC. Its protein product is CATYPGQKYLYGYTF.

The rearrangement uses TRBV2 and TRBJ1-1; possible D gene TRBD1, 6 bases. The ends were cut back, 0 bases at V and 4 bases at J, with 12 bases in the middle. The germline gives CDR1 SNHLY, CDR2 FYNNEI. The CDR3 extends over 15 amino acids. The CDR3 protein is CASSEALGGGTEAFF. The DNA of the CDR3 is TGTGCCAGCAGTGAAGCGCTAGGGGGGGGCACTGAAGCTTTCTTT.

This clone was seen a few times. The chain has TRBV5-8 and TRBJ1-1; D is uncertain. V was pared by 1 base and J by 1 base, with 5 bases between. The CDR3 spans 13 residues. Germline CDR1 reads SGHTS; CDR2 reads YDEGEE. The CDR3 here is CASSLQENTEAFF. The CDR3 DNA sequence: TGTGCCAGCAGCTTGCAGGAGAACACTGAAGCTTTCTTT.

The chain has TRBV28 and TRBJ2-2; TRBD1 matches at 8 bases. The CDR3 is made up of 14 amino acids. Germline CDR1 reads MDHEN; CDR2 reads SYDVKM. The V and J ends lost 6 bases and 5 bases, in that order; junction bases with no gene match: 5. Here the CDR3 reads CASRWGQATGELFF. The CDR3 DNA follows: TGTGCCAGCAGGTGGGGACAGGCGACCGGGGAGCTGTTTTTT.